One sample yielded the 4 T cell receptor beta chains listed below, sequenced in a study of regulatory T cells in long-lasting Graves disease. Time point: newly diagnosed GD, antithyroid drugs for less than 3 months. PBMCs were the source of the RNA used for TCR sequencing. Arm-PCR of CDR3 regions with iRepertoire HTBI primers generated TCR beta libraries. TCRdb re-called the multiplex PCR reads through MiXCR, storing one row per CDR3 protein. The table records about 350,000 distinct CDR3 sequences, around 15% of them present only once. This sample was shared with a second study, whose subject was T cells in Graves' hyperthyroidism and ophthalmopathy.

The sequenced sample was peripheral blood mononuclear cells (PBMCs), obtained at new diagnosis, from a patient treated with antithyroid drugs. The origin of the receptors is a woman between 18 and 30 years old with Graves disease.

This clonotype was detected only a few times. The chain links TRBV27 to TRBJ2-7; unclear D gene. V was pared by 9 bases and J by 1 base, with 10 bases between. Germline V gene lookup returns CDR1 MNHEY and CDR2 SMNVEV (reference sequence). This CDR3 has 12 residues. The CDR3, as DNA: TGTGCCAGTGGGCCCCTTTCCTACGAGCAGTACTTC. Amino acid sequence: CASGPLSYEQYF.

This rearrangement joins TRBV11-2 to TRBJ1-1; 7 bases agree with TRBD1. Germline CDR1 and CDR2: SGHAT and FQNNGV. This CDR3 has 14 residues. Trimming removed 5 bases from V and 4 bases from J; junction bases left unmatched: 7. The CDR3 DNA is TGTGCCAGCAGCCCAGACAGGGCTCGCACTGAAGCTTTCTTT. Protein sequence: CASSPDRARTEAFF. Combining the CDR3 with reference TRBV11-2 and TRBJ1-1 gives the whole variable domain EAGVAQSPRYKIIEKRQSVAFWCNPISGHATLYWYQQILGQGPKLLIQFQNNGVVDDSQLPKDRFSAERLKGVDSTLKIQPAKLEDSAVYLCASSPDRARTEAFFGQGTRLTVV.

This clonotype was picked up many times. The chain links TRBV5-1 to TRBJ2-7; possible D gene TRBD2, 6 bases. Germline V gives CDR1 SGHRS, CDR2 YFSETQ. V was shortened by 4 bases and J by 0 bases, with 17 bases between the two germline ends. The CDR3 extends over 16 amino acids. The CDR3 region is CASSARMDGSSYEQYF. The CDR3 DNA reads TGCGCCAGCAGCGCAAGAATGGACGGGAGCTCCTACGAGCAGTACTTC.

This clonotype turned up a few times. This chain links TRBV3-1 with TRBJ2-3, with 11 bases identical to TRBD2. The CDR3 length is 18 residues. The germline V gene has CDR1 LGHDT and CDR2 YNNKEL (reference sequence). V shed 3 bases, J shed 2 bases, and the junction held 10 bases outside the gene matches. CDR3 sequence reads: CASSHPNLAGGSTDTQYF. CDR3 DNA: TGTGCCAGCAGCCACCCGAACTTAGCGGGAGGGTCCACAGATACGCAGTATTTT.